This record covers a single T cell receptor (beta chain). Its cognate antigen is unknown. Using a J-beta primer mix together with a sample-barcoded 5' primer, a second PCR was run for about 6 to 12 cycles. Every cDNA was tagged by a template-switch adaptor with 12 random nucleotides. TCRdb reprocessed the 5' RACE reads via MiXCR and lists one record per CDR3 protein. The sample includes just over 800,000 distinct CDR3 sequences, around 62% of them seen just once. This record belongs to a study of blood T cells in healthy people across ages. Study-wide background: Per every two T cells, about one barcoded beta molecule was captured by template switching.

Study-level points and caveats: Long-lived donors had more naive CD4+ cells and higher diversity than aged donors. Expanded clonotype shifts may have been confounded, as the donors had an unknown CMV status.

The CDR3 sequence is 14 residues long. The junction had 8 bases not matched to a gene; V was cut back by 5 bases and J by 7 bases. The V gene's germline CDR1 is MNHNY and CDR2 SVGAGI (reference sequence). This chain connects TRBV6-6 to TRBJ2-7; TRBD1 matches at 10 bases. The TCR originated in a man aged 25-45 years in good health. The sample taken for sequencing was blood. CDR3: CASSPPGQGIEQYF. In nucleotides, the CDR3 is TGTGCCAGCAGTCCCCCGGGACAGGGGATAGAGCAGTACTTC.